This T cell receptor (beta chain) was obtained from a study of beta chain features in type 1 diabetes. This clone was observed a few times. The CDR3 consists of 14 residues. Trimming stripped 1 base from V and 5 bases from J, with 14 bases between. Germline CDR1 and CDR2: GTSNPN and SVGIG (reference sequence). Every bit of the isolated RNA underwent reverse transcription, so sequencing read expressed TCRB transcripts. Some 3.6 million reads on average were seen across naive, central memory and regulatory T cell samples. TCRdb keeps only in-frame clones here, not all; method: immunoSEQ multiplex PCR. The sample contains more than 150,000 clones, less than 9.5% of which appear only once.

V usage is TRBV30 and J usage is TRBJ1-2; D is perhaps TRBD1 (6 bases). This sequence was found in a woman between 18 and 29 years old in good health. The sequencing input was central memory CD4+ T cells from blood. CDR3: CAWSGLDRQYGYTF. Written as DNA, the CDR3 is TGTGCCTGGAGTGGATTGGACAGACAGTATGGCTACACCTTC. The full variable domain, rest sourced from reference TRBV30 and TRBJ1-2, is SQTIHQWPATLVQPVGSPLSLECTVEGTSNPNLYWYRQAAGRGLQLLFYSVGIGQISSEVPQNLSASRPQDRQFILSSKKLLLSDSGFYLCAWSGLDRQYGYTFGSGTRLTVV.